These 21 T cell receptor beta chains came from one sample sequenced in a study of blood T cell repertoires in COVID-19. Clones were read by immunoSEQ multiplex PCR, and TCRdb kept only the in-frame ones, dropping some. Seen here are around 200,000 clones, about nine tenths observed once, and the top ten hold about 1.3%. Sequenced material: PBMCs or T cells enriched from blood (not recorded which). These receptors were taken from a man aged 30 to 45 who had recovered from COVID-19.

As DNA, the CDR3 is TGTGCCAGCAGCTTAGCAAACGGTCCAGGACAAGAGACCCAGTACTTC. Amino acid sequence: CASSLANGPGQETQYF. The genes are TRBV7-2 and TRBJ2-5, with D hard to call. Germline CDR1 and CDR2: SGHTA and FQGNSA. This CDR3 has 16 residues. V was shortened by 0 bases and J by 2 bases, with 13 bases between the two germline ends.

This chain joins TRBV6-6 and TRBJ2-2, with 11 nucleotides matching TRBD1. The CDR3 is made up of 15 amino acids. V lost 8 bases to trimming and J lost 2 bases; unmatched junction nucleotides: 4. Germline CDR1 reads MNHNY; CDR2 reads SVGAGI (reference sequence). CDR3 in amino acids: CASQGTGGNTGELFF. The DNA of the CDR3 is TGTGCCAGCCAAGGGACAGGGGGTAACACCGGGGAGCTGTTTTTT.

The chain couples TRBV3-1 (or the pseudogene TRBV3-2) to TRBJ1-2; perhaps TRBD1 as D (5 bases). The CDR3 totals 12 residues. Germline loops: CDR1 LGHDT, CDR2 YNNKEL (reference sequence). The germline V and J ends were trimmed by 8 bases and 4 bases, with 11 bases remaining between them. This chain's CDR3 is CASDRAGYGYTF. Written as DNA, the CDR3 is TGTGCCAGCGACAGAGCGGGCTATGGCTACACCTTC.

The gene calls are TRBV14 and TRBJ1-2; 9 nucleotides agree with TRBD1. The J segment lost 7 bases and the V segment lost 1 base, leaving 7 bases of the junction unmatched. Germline CDR1 SGHDN, CDR2 FVKESK. The CDR3 has 15 amino acids. CDR3 protein: CASSQALGTGSGYTF. The CDR3 DNA sequence: TGTGCCAGCAGCCAAGCGCTCGGGACAGGGAGTGGCTACACCTTC. The full variable domain, completed using reference TRBV14 and TRBJ1-2, is EAGVTQFPSHSVIEKGQTVTLRCDPISGHDNLYWYRRVMGKEIKFLLHFVKESKQDESGMPNNRFLAERTGGTYSTLKVQPAELEDSGVYFCASSQALGTGSGYTFGSGTRLTVV.

The V gene is TRBV10-3, the J gene TRBJ2-7; tentative D call: TRBD2 (5 bases). The CDR3 covers 15 residues. Germline CDR1 and CDR2: ENHRY and SYGVKD. V shed 0 bases and J shed 2 bases, with 11 bases lying between them. In DNA, the CDR3 is TGTGCCATCAGTGAGTCGAGTTGGGAGACCTACGAGCAGTACTTC. It is translated as CAISESSWETYEQYF.

This clone was seen once. The chain joins TRBV29-1 to TRBJ1-6, with TRBD1 as a possible D gene (6 bases). This CDR3 region has 14 residues. V lost 5 bases, J lost 8 bases, and 16 bases lay in between. CDR1 SQVTM and CDR2 ANQGSEA come from the germline V gene. In nucleotides, the CDR3 is TGCAGCGTTACAGGGCCTGGGAGTGATTCACCCCTCCACTTT. Translation: CSVTGPGSDSPLHF.

The V call is TRBV19, the J call TRBJ1-5, with TRBD1 matching over 9 bases. The J segment lost 0 bases and the V segment lost 6 bases, leaving 15 bases of the junction unmatched. Germline V gene sequence: CDR1 LNHDA, CDR2 SQIVND (reference sequence). The length of the CDR3 is 19 residues. CDR3 sequence (DNA): TGTGCCAGTAGGAATTGGGGGACAGGGATTACCGATAGCAATCAGCCCCAGCATTTT. It is translated as CASRNWGTGITDSNQPQHF. The full variable domain, rest sourced from reference TRBV19 and TRBJ1-5, is DGGITQSPKYLFRKEGQNVTLSCEQNLNHDAMYWYRQDPGQGLRLIYYSQIVNDFQKGDIAEGYSVSREKKESFPLTVTSAQKNPTAFYLCASRNWGTGITDSNQPQHFGDGTRLSIL.

The chain couples TRBV14 to TRBJ1-3; tentatively, D is TRBD1 (6 bases). Per germline, CDR1 SGHDN and CDR2 FVKESK. This CDR3 is built from 17 residues. Trimming took off 0 bases at V and 4 bases at J, with 16 bases between the two ends. The CDR3, as DNA: TGTGCCAGCAGCCAAGATTCGTACAGGGTAAGGGGAAACACCATATATTTT. It yields the protein CASSQDSYRVRGNTIYF.

The chain is built from TRBV6-5 and TRBJ1-2, with 7 bases that match TRBD1. The germline V gene has CDR1 MNHEY and CDR2 SVGAGI. Trimming removed 4 bases from V and 2 bases from J; junction bases left unmatched: 7. The CDR3 extends over 15 amino acids. The CDR3 loop reads CASSLGQTRNYGYTF. The CDR3 nucleotides are TGTGCCAGCAGTTTGGGACAGACCAGAAACTATGGCTACACCTTC.

The V call is TRBV5-4, the J call TRBJ2-5; tentative D call: TRBD2 (7 bases). V dropped 4 bases and J dropped 5 bases, with 18 bases sitting between them. Germline CDR1 reads SGHNT; CDR2 reads YYREEE (reference sequence). The CDR3 contains 15 residues. DNA for the CDR3: TGTGCCAGCAGCCCGCGGGGAGGGGGTTCGGAGACCCAGTACTTC. Translating it yields CASSPRGGGSETQYF.

The rearrangement joins TRBV5-8 to TRBJ1-2; 7 bases are shared with TRBD1. The CDR3 has 17 residues. J gave up 0 bases and V 1 base, and 9 bases lay outside the gene matches. Germline V lookup: CDR1 SGHTS, CDR2 YDEGEE. The CDR3 region has the DNA TGTGCCAGCAGCTTGTTGTACAGGGGTCAAGCTAACTATGGCTACACCTTC. Its translation is CASSLLYRGQANYGYTF.

The V and J genes are TRBV29-1 and TRBJ2-4, with 7 bases lining up with TRBD1. The V and J ends lost 7 bases and 0 bases, in that order; junction bases with no gene match: 9. Germline V gene data show CDR1 as SQVTM and CDR2 as ANQGSEA. The CDR3 is 15 residues long. CDR3 nucleotides: TGCAGCGCCACCGAACAGGGGCTAGCCAAAAACATTCAGTACTTC. As protein: CSATEQGLAKNIQYF.

The chain recombines TRBV7-9 with TRBJ1-1, with D unresolved. Germline lookup yields CDR1 SEHNR and CDR2 FQNEAQ (reference sequence). The CDR3 extends over 14 amino acids. V lost 8 bases, J lost 4 bases, and 17 bases lay in between. The CDR3 region is CASARVELSTEAFF. DNA for the CDR3: TGTGCCAGCGCCCGGGTGGAGTTAAGCACTGAAGCTTTCTTT.

This clone was detected a few times. This rearrangement joins TRBV10-2 to TRBJ1-5; possibly TRBD1 for D (6 bases). The V gene lost 1 base and the J gene lost 4 bases, with 11 bases spanning the gap. The CDR3 length is 15 residues. Per germline, CDR1 WSHSY and CDR2 SAAADI. The CDR3, as DNA: TGCGCCAGCAGTGAGTACAGGACAGAGAATCAGCCCCAGCATTTT. This gives the protein CASSEYRTENQPQHF.

Remarks on this clone: One end of the junction does not line up with germline, which may come from a read error. J is TRBJ1-6 and V is TRBV27, with D unresolved. CDR1 and CDR2 from the germline V gene are MNHEY and SMNVEV (reference sequence). CDR3 length equals 10 residues. The CDR3 region is CADRGSPLHF. As DNA, the CDR3 is TGCGCCGATCGAGGTTCACCCCTCCACTTT.

J is TRBJ1-2 and V is TRBV12-3 or TRBV12-4, with D uncertain. The CDR3 loop spans 12 amino acids. Trimming removed 5 bases from V and 3 bases from J, with 7 bases in between. CDR3 loop: CASSNGYYGYTF. The CDR3 coding sequence is TGTGCCAGCAGTAACGGGTACTATGGCTACACCTTC.

The gene calls are TRBV28 and TRBJ1-2; a weak D match, TRBD1 (6 bases). Germline values: CDR1 MDHEN, CDR2 SYDVKM. V dropped 3 bases and J dropped 5 bases, with 19 bases sitting between them. The CDR3 covers 16 residues. The chain's CDR3 is CASSLYRLDRKYGYTF. The CDR3 DNA reads as TGTGCCAGCAGTTTGTACCGTCTCGACAGGAAATATGGCTACACCTTC.

This clone was counted once. V usage is TRBV15 and J usage is TRBJ2-2; TRBD1 might be the D (5 bases). Germline CDR1 and CDR2: LNHNV and YYDKDF (reference sequence). The length of the CDR3 is 15 residues. V was cut by 0 bases and J by 3 bases, with 8 bases left in between. The CDR3 region has the DNA TGTGCCACCAGCAGAGATCTGACAGACACCGGGGAGCTGTTTTTT. Protein: CATSRDLTDTGELFF.

The chain combines TRBV3-1 (or the pseudogene TRBV3-2) with TRBJ2-7; D might be TRBD1 (7 bases). Germline CDR1 reads LGHDT; CDR2 reads YNNKEL (reference sequence). The CDR3 runs 15 residues. V lost 0 bases and J lost 4, with 13 bases in between. The CDR3 DNA sequence: TGTGCCAGCAGCCAAGATGGCAGGGGGAGGTACGAGCAGTACTTC. Its protein is CASSQDGRGRYEQYF.

This chain uses TRBV29-1 with TRBJ2-1, with a possible D match to TRBD1 (5 bases). Germline-derived CDR1 and CDR2 are SQVTM and ANQGSEA. V lost 8 bases and J lost 12, with 26 bases in between. The CDR3 is 14 residues long. CDR3 loop: CSSVGQGVHGGQFF. The CDR3 nucleotides are TGCAGCTCTGTGGGCCAGGGTGTCCATGGTGGGCAGTTCTTC.

This chain links TRBV2 with TRBJ2-7; 9 bases line up with TRBD1. Trimming took 8 bases from V and 1 from J; bases not matched to a gene: 6. CDR1 and CDR2 from the germline V gene are SNHLY and FYNNEI. This CDR3 is 14 amino acids long. Written as DNA, the CDR3 is TGTGCCAGCTACAGGGGGCTGACGTCCTACGAGCAGTACTTC. Its protein product is CASYRGLTSYEQYF.